This entry features one T cell receptor beta chain sequence. The data originate from a study of early T cells in non-severe SARS-CoV-2 infection. CDR1 is SGHTA and CDR2 is FQGNSA in the germline V gene. This CDR3 is built from 18 residues. The V and J ends lost 2 bases and 1 base, in that order; junction bases with no gene match: 5. One entry per CDR3 protein, called by TCRdb with MiXCR from the 5' RACE reads. Counted here are approximately 83,000 distinct CDR3 sequences, about 14% occurring once; the ten biggest clones make up approximately 3.3%. The TCR sequence derives from an adult who was a healthcare worker with PCR-confirmed SARS-CoV-2 infection or an uninfected control (not recorded which). Sequenced: whole blood. V gene TRBV7-2 combines with J gene TRBJ2-1; 13 nucleotides line up with TRBD2. The chain's CDR3 is CASSLMKGLAGSYNEQFF. The DNA of the CDR3 is TGTGCCAGCAGCTTAATGAAGGGACTAGCGGGGTCCTACAATGAGCAGTTCTTC.